A selection of T cell receptor beta chains follows, all from one sample in a study of blood T cell repertoires in COVID-19. The protocol was immunoSEQ multiplex PCR, while the TCRdb copy is restricted to in-frame clones and leaves out a portion. The sample gives 150,000 or so clones, about 90% of which show up once; under 7.5% is in the top ten. Input material: peripheral blood. These TCRs come from a man aged 80 or over with acute or convalescent COVID-19. Each CDR3 is given with its conserved first and last residue. D genes are given only for firm matches. Some rows mark clone size as missing; the rest say once, few, many or name a class of expanded clone.

d_gene	v_gene	j_gene	abundance	CDR3nt	CDR3aa
TRBD1	TRBV3-1/TRBV3-2	TRBJ1-3	NA	TGTGCCAGCAGCCCCGGGACAGAGAGTTCTGGAAACACCATATATTTT	CASSPGTESSGNTIYF
TRBD2	TRBV29-1	TRBJ2-1	NA	TGCAGCGTTGGCGATTTTCGGACTAGCATCTCCTACAATGAGCAGTTCTTC	CSVGDFRTSISYNEQFF
TRBD1	TRBV3-1/TRBV3-2	TRBJ1-3	NA	TGTGCCAGCAGCCGACACGATGAGGGGGCATTCTCTGGAAACACCATATATTTT	CASSRHDEGAFSGNTIYF
TRBD2	TRBV19	TRBJ2-1	NA	TGTGCCAGTAGTTCCGGGGGGGGCCACAATGAGCAGTTCTTC	CASSSGGGHNEQFF
NA	TRBV29-1	TRBJ2-5	NA	TGCAGCGTTGAACAAGGGGTTGAGACCCAGTACTTC	CSVEQGVETQYF
TRBD2	TRBV5-4	TRBJ2-7	NA	TGTGCCAGCAGCTTGGCCGGGGGGGGTACCTACGAGCAGTACTTC	CASSLAGGGTYEQYF
NA	TRBV19	TRBJ2-1	NA	TGTGCCAGTAGTATACTCAGGGGTGAGCAGTTCTTC	CASSILRGEQFF
TRBD1	TRBV6-5	TRBJ2-7	NA	TGTGCCAGCAGTATGCTGGACAGGAGCTCCTACGAGCAGTACTTC	CASSMLDRSSYEQYF
NA	TRBV19	TRBJ2-1	NA	TGTGCCAGTAGTTCCCTGGGGTTAGCGCAAAACAATGAGCAGTTCTTC	CASSSLGLAQNNEQFF
TRBD2	TRBV5-4	TRBJ2-5	NA	TGTGCCAGCAGCCCTAGCGGAAGGGCAGATCAAGAGACCCAGTACTTC	CASSPSGRADQETQYF
NA	TRBV10-1	TRBJ1-1	NA	TGCGCCTCCCAAGGGGGATCGAACACTGAAGCTTTCTTT	CASQGGSNTEAFF
TRBD2	TRBV9	TRBJ2-2	NA	TGTGCCAGCAGCGTAGGAAGCCCGGGACTACTCAGGGCCGGGGAGCTGTTTTTT	CASSVGSPGLLRAGELFF
TRBD1	TRBV7-8	TRBJ2-5	NA	TGTGCCAGCAGCCCCCACCAGGGGACAGGGGAAGAGACCCAGTACTTC	CASSPHQGTGEETQYF
NA	TRBV24-1	TRBJ1-2	NA	TGTGCCACCAGTGATTCCACAGGTCCATATGGCTACACCTTC	CATSDSTGPYGYTF
NA	TRBV19	TRBJ2-3	NA	TGTGCCAGTAGTATGCGTCTCACAGATACGCAGTATTTT	CASSMRLTDTQYF
TRBD1	TRBV5-4	TRBJ1-2	NA	TGTGCCAGCAGCTCACAGGGGGCCGGGGGACTATCCGGCTACACCTTC	CASSSQGAGGLSGYTF
NA	TRBV7-3	TRBJ2-3	NA	TGTGCCAGCAGCTTAAATGGACTCCTGATCGGCACAGATACGCAGTATTTT	CASSLNGLLIGTDTQYF
TRBD1	TRBV28	TRBJ1-1	NA	TGTGCCAGCAGTTTTGCACGGGACAGGGTGACAGCTTTCTTT	CASSFARDRVTAFF
TRBD1	TRBV15	TRBJ1-5	once	TGTGCCACCAGCAGGGAGGGACAGGGGGCTTACCAGCCCCAGCATTTT	CATSREGQGAYQPQHF
NA	TRBV9	TRBJ1-6	NA	TGTGCCAGCAGCGTAGATGGGGGGTCCTATAATTCACCCCTCCACTTT	CASSVDGGSYNSPLHF
NA	TRBV29-1	TRBJ1-1	NA	TGCAGCTCTGACCGGGCGGGGAAGGACACTGAAGCTTTCTTT	CSSDRAGKDTEAFF
TRBD1	TRBV6-5	TRBJ1-1	few	TGTGCCAGCAGAGACAGGGTTACTGAAGCTTTCTTT	CASRDRVTEAFF
NA	TRBV6-5	TRBJ1-4	NA	TGTGCCAGCAGTTACTCGTATACTAATGAAAAACTGTTTTTT	CASSYSYTNEKLFF
TRBD1	TRBV6-1	TRBJ2-7	NA	TGTGCCAGCAGTGAAGCAGGGACAGGGTCTGACGAGCAGTACTTC	CASSEAGTGSDEQYF
TRBD2	TRBV7-8	TRBJ2-7	NA	TGTGCCAGCAGCACTACTCCGGGACTAGCGGGCAAGAGCTCCTACGAGCAGTACTTC	CASSTTPGLAGKSSYEQYF
TRBD1	TRBV19	TRBJ2-1	NA	TGTGCCAGTAGGGGGGACAGGGGCCCTAGCTCCTACAATGAGCAGTTCTTC	CASRGDRGPSSYNEQFF
NA	TRBV27	TRBJ2-6	NA	TGTGCCAGCAGTTTCCAGGGGCCAGCGGCCAACGTCCTGACTTTC	CASSFQGPAANVLTF
NA	TRBV3-1/TRBV3-2	TRBJ2-2	NA	TGTGCCAGCAGCCAAGCAGGGTTTGCCGGGGAGCTGTTTTTT	CASSQAGFAGELFF
TRBD2	TRBV2	TRBJ2-5	NA	TGTGCCAGCAGTGTAATAGCGGGGGGTGAGACCCAGTACTTC	CASSVIAGGETQYF
NA	TRBV3-1/TRBV3-2	TRBJ2-3	NA	TGTGCCAGCAGCCAAGGGACAGTACGAACAGATACGCAGTATTTT	CASSQGTVRTDTQYF
NA	TRBV11-2	TRBJ2-3	NA	TGTGCCAGCAGCCCAGGGGTATACCCTAGCACAGATACGCAGTATTTT	CASSPGVYPSTDTQYF
NA	TRBV18	TRBJ2-4	NA	TGTGCCAGCTCACCACCGGGACCGCGGGGCAAAAACATTCAGTACTTC	CASSPPGPRGKNIQYF
TRBD2	TRBV9	TRBJ2-3	NA	TGTGCCAGCAGCGTAGTAGCGGGGGGGCCAGTTACGCAGTATTTT	CASSVVAGGPVTQYF
TRBD1	TRBV2	TRBJ1-5	NA	TGTGCCAGCCAACAGGGGTCTCAGCCCCAGCATTTT	CASQQGSQPQHF
TRBD1	TRBV5-4	TRBJ2-1	NA	TGTGCCAGCAGCTCGGCAGGGGGCGCCCTATACAATGAGCAGTTCTTC	CASSSAGGALYNEQFF
NA	TRBV7-6	TRBJ2-2	NA	TGTGCCAGCCGCTACCGGCCCACAGACACCGGGGAGCTGTTTTTT	CASRYRPTDTGELFF
TRBD2	TRBV10-3	TRBJ2-7	once	TGTGCCACCAAACTAGCGGGAGCGTTCTACGAGCAGTACTTC	CATKLAGAFYEQYF
NA	TRBV6-1	TRBJ1-5	NA	TGTGCCAGCAGTGAAGCCGGACAGAATAGCAATCAGCCCCAGCATTTT	CASSEAGQNSNQPQHF
NA	TRBV28	TRBJ1-5	NA	TGTGCCAGCAGTTTATCTTCCGCCGGGGTTCTTCAGCCCCAGCATTTT	CASSLSSAGVLQPQHF
TRBD1	TRBV7-9	TRBJ1-4	few	TGTGCCAGCAGCTGGACAGGGGCTAATGAAAAACTGTTTTTT	CASSWTGANEKLFF
TRBD1	TRBV2	TRBJ1-3	NA	TGTGCCAGCAGCGGTACAGGGGGCGGAAACACCATATATTTT	CASSGTGGGNTIYF
TRBD1	TRBV5-4	TRBJ2-3	NA	TGTGCCAGCAGCAGAACGGACAGGGGACGAACAGATACGCAGTATTTT	CASSRTDRGRTDTQYF
TRBD1	TRBV19	TRBJ1-6	NA	TGTGCCAGTAGTTCCCGGACAGGGAGCTCCTATAATTCACCCCTCCACTTT	CASSSRTGSSYNSPLHF